These 3 T cell receptor beta chains share one sample of origin, sequenced in a study of cytotoxic CD8 clonotypes in ibrutinib-treated CLL. Profiling relied on immunoSEQ multiplex PCR, and the TCRdb table lists in-frame clones only, not all of them. Found here are 45,000 or so clones, nearly 70% of them singletons; the top ten hold roughly 13%. The sample was PBMCs, taken after 12 months of ibrutinib treatment. The source is a human donor with chronic lymphocytic leukemia.

The gene calls are TRBV11-3 and TRBJ2-5; D might be TRBD2 (6 bases). Trimming took off 2 bases at V and 4 bases at J, with 14 bases between the two ends. The CDR3 length is 15 residues. Germline loops: CDR1 SGHNT, CDR2 YENEEA. The CDR3 DNA sequence: TGTGCCAGCAGCTTAAGCGGGCTAAGCACAGAGACCCAGTACTTC. Its protein is CASSLSGLSTETQYF.

The J gene is TRBJ2-1, the V gene TRBV5-6; D may be TRBD1 or TRBD2 (9 bases each). V dropped 4 bases and J dropped 4 bases, with 24 bases sitting between them. Germline CDR1 SGHDT, CDR2 YYEEEE. CDR3 size: 18 residues. CDR3 coding DNA: TGTGCCAGCAGCGAGGACAGGGGTACTCTAGCGGGGTACAATGAGCAGTTCTTC. It codes for CASSEDRGTLAGYNEQFF. The variable domain in full, completed from reference TRBV5-6 and TRBJ2-1, reads DAGVTQSPTHLIKTRGQQVTLRCSPKSGHDTVSWYQQALGQGPQFIFQYYEEEERQRGNFPDRFSGHQFPNYSSELNVNALLLGDSALYLCASSEDRGTLAGYNEQFFGPGTRLTVL.

The chain carries TRBV4-3 and TRBJ1-2; no firm D call. V dropped 5 bases and J dropped 4 bases, with 17 bases sitting between them. The germline gives CDR1 LGHNA, CDR2 YSLEER. This CDR3 contains 15 residues. CDR3 protein: CASSERRHTFYGYTF. The DNA for the CDR3 is TGCGCCAGCAGCGAGAGACGGCATACCTTCTATGGCTACACCTTC.